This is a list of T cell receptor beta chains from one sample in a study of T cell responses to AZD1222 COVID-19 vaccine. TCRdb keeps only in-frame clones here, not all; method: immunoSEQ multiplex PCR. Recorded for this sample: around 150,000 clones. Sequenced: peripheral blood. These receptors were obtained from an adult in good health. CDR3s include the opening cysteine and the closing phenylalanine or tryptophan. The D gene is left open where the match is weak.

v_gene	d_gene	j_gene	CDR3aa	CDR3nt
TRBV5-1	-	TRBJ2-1	CASSANNEQFF	TGCGCCAGCAGCGCTAACAATGAGCAGTTCTTC
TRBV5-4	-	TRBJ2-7	CASSYRTAAYEQYF	TGTGCCAGCAGCTATCGGACAGCAGCCTACGAGCAGTACTTC
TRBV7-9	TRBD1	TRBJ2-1	CASSLDPRDSNSYNEQFF	TGTGCCAGCAGCTTGGACCCAAGGGACAGCAACTCCTACAATGAGCAGTTCTTC
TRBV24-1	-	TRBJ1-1	CATSEIGSQGAFF	TGTGCCACCAGTGAAATAGGGTCACAGGGAGCTTTCTTT
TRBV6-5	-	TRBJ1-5	CASRPTGRNQPQHF	TGTGCCAGCAGGCCGACAGGTCGAAATCAGCCCCAGCATTTT
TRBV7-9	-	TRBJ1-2	CASSTTVLYGYTF	TGTGCCAGCAGCACCACAGTACTCTATGGCTACACCTTC
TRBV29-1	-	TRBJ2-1	CSVEDSGKIHEQFF	TGCAGCGTTGAAGATTCAGGGAAGATCCATGAGCAGTTCTTC
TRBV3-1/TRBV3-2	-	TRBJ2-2	CASSHRQGELFF	TGTGCCAGCAGCCACCGGCAAGGGGAGCTGTTTTTT
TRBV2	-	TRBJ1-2	CASRLTSANYGYTF	TGTGCCAGCAGATTGACCTCAGCCAACTATGGCTACACCTTC
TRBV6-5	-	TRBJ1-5	CAAAPSGGFQPQHF	TGTGCCGCAGCCCCGTCCGGCGGATTTCAGCCCCAGCATTTT
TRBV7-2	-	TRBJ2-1	CASSLGPKQFF	TGTGCCAGCAGCTTAGGACCCAAACAGTTCTTC
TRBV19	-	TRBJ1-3	CASSISGAQLSGSGNTIYF	TGTGCCAGTAGTATCTCCGGGGCCCAACTATCCGGATCTGGAAACACCATATATTTT
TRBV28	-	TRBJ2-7	CASSSRAPYEQYF	TGTGCCAGCAGTTCCCGGGCCCCGTACGAGCAGTACTTC
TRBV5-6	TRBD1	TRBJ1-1	CASSRTGDWLGTEAFF	TGTGCCAGCAGCCGGACAGGGGATTGGTTAGGGACTGAAGCTTTCTTT
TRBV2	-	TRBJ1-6	CASRGTGNSPLHF	TGTGCCAGCAGAGGGACGGGTAACTCACCCCTCCACTTT
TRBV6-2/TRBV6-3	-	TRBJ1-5	CASSYSLDYSNQPQHF	TGTGCCAGCAGTTACTCTCTGGATTATAGCAATCAGCCCCAGCATTTT
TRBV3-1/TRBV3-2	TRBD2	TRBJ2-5	CASSPGRVAGVETQYF	TGTGCCAGCAGCCCCGGGAGGGTAGCGGGGGTTGAGACCCAGTACTTC
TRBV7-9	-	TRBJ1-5	CASSLGGPQHF	TGTGCCAGCAGCCTAGGGGGGCCCCAGCATTTT
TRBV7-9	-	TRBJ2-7	CASSLLGQGMEQYF	TGTGCCAGCAGCTTATTGGGCCAGGGTATGGAGCAGTACTTC
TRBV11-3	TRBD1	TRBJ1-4	CASSPAGQSNEKLFF	TGTGCCAGCAGCCCGGCGGGACAGTCTAATGAAAAACTGTTTTTT
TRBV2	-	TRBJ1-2	CASSEAGDYGYTF	TGTGCCAGCAGTGAGGCAGGGGACTATGGCTACACCTTC
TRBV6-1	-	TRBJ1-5	CASSDDRSNQPQHF	TGTGCCAGCAGTGACGACAGGAGCAATCAGCCCCAGCATTTT